The 17 T cell receptor beta chains below all came from one sample that was sequenced in a study of T cells in Graves' hyperthyroidism and ophthalmopathy. RNA transcripts served as the template for amplifying TCR beta CDR3 regions. RT-PCR in the first round (using the HTBI primer set) targeted the TCR CDR3. One entry per CDR3 protein results from TCRdb running MiXCR on the multiplex PCR reads. The sample carries around 350,000 distinct CDR3 sequences, approximately 18% recorded once. Sequenced: blood. The receptors shown here come from a woman aged 25 to 39 with Graves' hyperthyroidism that later progressed to Graves' ophthalmopathy.

The sample holds many counts of this clonotype. The chain is built from TRBV19 and TRBJ2-5; no clear D gene. The CDR3 is 12 residues long. Germline V gives CDR1 LNHDA, CDR2 SQIVND (reference sequence). V lost 9 bases, J lost 3 bases, and 11 bases lay in between. CDR3: CASRENEETQYF. The CDR3 DNA is TGTGCCAGCAGAGAGAACGAAGAGACCCAGTACTTC.

The chain joins TRBV3-1 to TRBJ2-1, with a weak D call TRBD2 (6 bases). The CDR3 runs 16 residues. V was shortened by 6 bases and J by 1 base, with 16 bases between the two germline ends. The germline V gene has CDR1 LGHDT and CDR2 YNNKEL (reference sequence). The CDR3 loop is CASSQLRGLSYNEQFF. DNA of the CDR3: TGTGCCAGCAGTCAGTTGCGGGGTCTATCCTACAATGAGCAGTTCTTC.

This clonotype occurred many times. The rearrangement uses TRBV11-2 and TRBJ2-7, with 11 bases fitting TRBD1. V trimming: 3 bases; J trimming: 2 bases; junction bases outside the gene matches: 3. Germline V gene lookup returns CDR1 SGHAT and CDR2 FQNNGV. CDR3 size: 15 residues. The CDR3 region has the DNA TGTGCCAGCAGCTTGGGACAGGGGGTAACCTACGAGCAGTACTTC. Protein sequence: CASSLGQGVTYEQYF.

This clonotype was detected only a few times. This rearrangement joins TRBV28 to TRBJ1-2; D gene uncertain. The germline gives CDR1 MDHEN, CDR2 SYDVKM. The V end was cut by 4 bases, the J end by 3 bases, with 12 bases between. The CDR3 is made up of 14 amino acids. CDR3 region: CASSSQQQYYGYTF. The CDR3 DNA is TGTGCCAGCAGTTCCCAGCAACAGTACTATGGCTACACCTTC.

This clonotype occurred a few times. The rearrangement uses TRBV19 and TRBJ1-1, with no clear D. The CDR3 loop spans 13 amino acids. Trimming stripped 1 base from V and 1 base from J, with 4 bases between. The germline CDR1 and CDR2 sequences are LNHDA and SQIVND (reference sequence). The CDR3 here is CASSIGPNTEAFF. The CDR3 coding sequence is TGTGCCAGTAGTATAGGCCCGAACACTGAAGCTTTCTTT.

J is TRBJ2-1 and V is TRBV5-1; 15 bases match TRBD2. V lost 3 bases and J lost 4; bases outside the gene matches: 11. The CDR3 is 19 amino acids. Germline V CDR1 and CDR2: SGHRS, YFSETQ. CDR3 loop: CASSSRTSGRVPGYNEQFF. The CDR3 nucleotides are TGCGCCAGCAGCTCCCGGACTAGCGGGAGGGTCCCGGGGTACAATGAGCAGTTCTTC.

This chain joins TRBV19 and TRBJ1-1; 10 positions agree with TRBD1. CDR1 and CDR2 from the germline V gene are LNHDA and SQIVND (reference sequence). The CDR3 runs 16 residues. V gave up 4 bases and J gave up 0 bases; unmatched junction bases: 5. Written as DNA, the CDR3 is TGTGCCAGTAGTACGTTGACAGGGGGCCTGAACACTGAAGCTTTCTTT. It translates to CASSTLTGGLNTEAFF.

This clonotype was found many times. The rearrangement joins TRBV12-3 or TRBV12-4 to TRBJ1-2; D may be TRBD1 (5 bases). V gave up 8 bases and J gave up 4 bases, with 17 bases separating them. This CDR3 spans 14 amino acids. CDR3 loop: CASVTSGTGYGYTF. The CDR3 bases are TGTGCCAGCGTCACCTCCGGGACCGGCTATGGCTACACCTTC.

This clonotype was seen more than once but under ten times. V gene TRBV18 combines with J gene TRBJ2-1; D uncertain. The length of the CDR3 is 14 residues. Trimming stripped 2 bases from V and 10 bases from J, with 15 bases between. CDR1 and CDR2 from the germline V gene are KGHSH and LQKENI. The CDR3 DNA sequence: TGTGCCAGCTCACCAGGACCAGATCCCCGGGAGCAGTTCTTC. It specifies CASSPGPDPREQFF.

On this clonotype: As the CDR3 is not closed by the conserved phenylalanine or tryptophan, this likely results from a read error. This chain links TRBV7-9 with TRBJ2-5; D gene unclear. Germline V gene data show CDR1 as SEHNR and CDR2 as FQNEAQ (reference sequence). This CDR3 has 12 amino acids. V was pared by 7 bases and J by 5 bases, with 11 bases between. CDR3 bases: TGTGCCAGCATGGGTACCCAGGAGACCCAGTACTCC. This translates into CASMGTQETQYS.

This clonotype was seen at least ten times. In DNA form, the CDR3 reads TGTGCCAGTAAGATACAGGGATCCGCAGATACGCAGTATTTT. This encodes CASKIQGSADTQYF. The chain carries TRBV28 and TRBJ2-3, with a tentative D call TRBD1 (6 bases). The CDR3 is made up of 14 amino acids. V was cut by 9 bases and J by 4 bases, with 17 bases left in between. Germline-derived CDR1 and CDR2 are MDHEN and SYDVKM.

V gene TRBV28 combines with J gene TRBJ2-2; D remains ambiguous. Germline CDR1 is MDHEN and CDR2 is SYDVKM. V lost 8 bases to trimming and J lost 6 bases, with 13 bases between them. The CDR3 runs to 13 residues. CDR3 sequence (DNA): TGTGCCAGCGGGGTCTCACTGGCCGGGGAGCTGTTTTTT. The encoded protein is CASGVSLAGELFF.

This clonotype was picked up many times. This sequence joins TRBV3-1 and TRBJ1-1, with TRBD1 identical over 8 bases. J lost 3 bases, V lost 0 bases, and 3 bases had no gene match. Germline assignment: CDR1 LGHDT and CDR2 YNNKEL (reference sequence). The CDR3 is made up of 15 amino acids. Written as DNA, the CDR3 is TGTGCCAGCAGCCAAGACAGGGGGCGGCACACTGAAGCTTTCTTT. The encoded protein is CASSQDRGRHTEAFF.

There are many counts of this clonotype. CDR3 loop: CAWSVLAGANEQFF. As DNA, the CDR3 is TGTGCCTGGAGTGTCCTAGCGGGAGCGAATGAGCAGTTCTTC. This chain joins TRBV30 and TRBJ2-1, with 10 bases that match TRBD2. From germline, CDR1 is GTSNPN and CDR2 SVGIG (reference sequence). The J segment lost 7 bases and the V segment lost 0 bases, leaving 3 bases of the junction unmatched. This CDR3 has 14 residues.

In this sample, this clonotype turned up many times. The V call is TRBV11-2, the J call TRBJ2-7; 11 nucleotides line up with TRBD2. Germline lookup yields CDR1 SGHAT and CDR2 FQNNGV. This CDR3 region has 16 residues. V lost 1 base and J lost 1; bases outside the gene matches: 3. CDR3 amino acids: CASSLVLAGGSYEQYF. CDR3 DNA sequence: TGTGCCAGCAGCTTAGTTTTAGCGGGAGGGTCCTACGAGCAGTACTTC.

This chain connects TRBV7-9 to TRBJ2-1, with 8 bases that match TRBD1. The length of the CDR3 is 15 residues. The J segment lost 9 bases and the V segment lost 5 bases, leaving 12 bases of the junction unmatched. CDR1 and CDR2 from the germline V gene are SEHNR and FQNEAQ (reference sequence). The CDR3 DNA reads as TGTGCCAGCAGCCCCCGACAGGGGAAGGTCGGTGAGCAGTTCTTC. Its protein is CASSPRQGKVGEQFF.

A note on this clonotype: The germline gene is not matched at one end of the junction; a read error may be the cause. The V and J genes are TRBV10-3 and TRBJ1-1; TRBD1 matches at 8 bases. Germline-derived CDR1 and CDR2 are ENHRY and SYGVKD. This CDR3 contains 13 residues. CDR3 amino acids: CAISESQGVEAFF. The CDR3 DNA follows: TGTGCCATCAGTGAATCACAGGGGGTTGAAGCCTTCTTT.